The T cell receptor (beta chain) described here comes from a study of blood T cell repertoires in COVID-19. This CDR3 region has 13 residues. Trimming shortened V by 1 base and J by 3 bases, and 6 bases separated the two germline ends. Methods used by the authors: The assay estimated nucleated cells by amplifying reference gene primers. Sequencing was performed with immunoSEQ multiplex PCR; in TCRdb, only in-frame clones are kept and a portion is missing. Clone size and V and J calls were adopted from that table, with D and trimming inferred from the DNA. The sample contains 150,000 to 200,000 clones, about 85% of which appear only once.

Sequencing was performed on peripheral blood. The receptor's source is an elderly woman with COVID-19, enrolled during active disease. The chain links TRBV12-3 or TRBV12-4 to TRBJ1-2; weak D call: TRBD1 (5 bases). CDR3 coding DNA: TGTGCCAGCAGTTTAGGACAGCACTATGGCTACACCTTC. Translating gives CASSLGQHYGYTF.